One sample yielded the 18 T cell receptor beta chains listed below, sequenced in a study of blood T cell repertoires in COVID-19. Sequencing used immunoSEQ multiplex PCR; TCRdb keeps in-frame clones, though not all of them. The sample carries 150,000 or so clones, roughly 87% recorded once. Sequencing was done on a sample of PBMCs or T cells enriched from blood (not recorded which). All receptors come from a woman aged 50 to 60 who had recovered from COVID-19.

J is TRBJ1-2 and V is TRBV10-3, with D possibly TRBD1 on 5 matching bases. The germline CDR1 and CDR2 sequences are ENHRY and SYGVKD. The CDR3 totals 12 residues. Deletions cut 7 bases from V and 4 bases from J, with 10 bases between. CDR3 loop: CAIKQGGYGYTF. CDR3 nucleotide sequence: TGTGCCATCAAGCAGGGTGGCTATGGCTACACCTTC.

The V and J genes are TRBV10-2 and TRBJ1-4; D is perhaps TRBD1 (6 bases). The CDR3 contains 13 residues. Trimming took off 7 bases at V and 7 bases at J, with 13 bases between the two ends. CDR1 WSHSY and CDR2 SAAADI come from the germline V gene. The CDR3 loop reads CASMRGPVEKLFF. As DNA, the CDR3 is TGCGCCAGCATGCGGGGGCCGGTTGAAAAACTGTTTTTT.

The chain joins TRBV4-1 to TRBJ2-3, with TRBD2 matching over 10 bases. CDR3 length: 17 amino acids. The V segment lost 3 bases and the J segment 4 bases; nucleotides outside the gene matches: 10. Germline CDR1 is MGHRA and CDR2 is YSYEKL. The chain's CDR3 is CASSHTPSGSGADTQYF. DNA for the CDR3: TGCGCCAGCAGCCACACCCCTAGCGGGAGTGGTGCAGATACGCAGTATTTT.

This clone has more than one count but fewer than ten. This chain connects TRBV5-4 to TRBJ2-3; a possible D gene is TRBD2 (7 bases). CDR3 size: 15 residues. Germline CDR1 is SGHNT and CDR2 is YYREEE (reference sequence). V was shortened by 4 bases and J by 0 bases, with 12 bases between the two germline ends. CDR3: CASSRGGASTDTQYF. Here the CDR3 DNA reads TGTGCCAGCAGCCGAGGGGGGGCTAGCACAGATACGCAGTATTTT. Supplemented by reference TRBV5-4 and TRBJ2-3, the full variable domain reads ETGVTQSPTHLIKTRGQQVTLRCSSQSGHNTVSWYQQALGQGPQFIFQYYREEENGRGNFPPRFSGLQFPNYSSELNVNALELDDSALYLCASSRGGASTDTQYFGPGTRLTVL.

The chain links TRBV7-9 to TRBJ2-7; weak D call: TRBD2 (5 bases). Germline CDR1 and CDR2: SEHNR and FQNEAQ (reference sequence). The CDR3 covers 13 residues. V gave up 1 base and J gave up 6 bases, with 10 bases separating them. The DNA for the CDR3 is TGTGCCAGCAGCTTAGGGTCCACTAGCGAGCAGTACTTC. Amino acid sequence: CASSLGSTSEQYF.

The J gene is TRBJ2-6, the V gene TRBV24-1; no reliable D call. Germline V gives CDR1 KGHDR, CDR2 SFDVKD. The length of the CDR3 is 13 residues. Trimming cost V 9 bases and J 4 bases, with 9 bases left between them. In DNA, the CDR3 is TGTGCCACCGCGGCTCGGGGGGCCAACGTCCTGACTTTC. Protein sequence: CATAARGANVLTF.

CDR3 DNA sequence: TGCGCCAGCAGCCCCGGAGGTAGGGTTGGCTACACCTTC. Translating it yields CASSPGGRVGYTF. The rearrangement uses TRBV5-1 and TRBJ1-2; D remains unclear. From germline, CDR1 is SGHRS and CDR2 YFSETQ. The CDR3 totals 13 residues. The germline V and J ends were trimmed by 4 bases and 7 bases, with 14 bases remaining between them.

The gene calls are TRBV28 and TRBJ2-1; TRBD2 aligns across 9 bases. Trimming removed 3 bases from V and 7 bases from J; junction bases left unmatched: 7. This CDR3 has 15 amino acids. Germline CDR1 is MDHEN and CDR2 is SYDVKM. The CDR3 loop is CASSFSGRSRNEQFF. DNA of the CDR3: TGTGCCAGCAGTTTTAGCGGGAGATCAAGGAATGAGCAGTTCTTC.

The rearrangement uses TRBV5-1 and TRBJ2-5; no reliable D call. CDR1 SGHRS and CDR2 YFSETQ come from the germline V gene. The CDR3 length is 11 residues. With 5 bases removed from V and 4 bases from J, the gap between germline ends came to 6 bases. The CDR3 here is CASSSLETQYF. CDR3 DNA: TGCGCCAGCAGTTCCCTAGAGACCCAGTACTTC.

This clone came up many times. The chain uses TRBV6-4 and TRBJ2-3, with D possibly being TRBD2 (5 bases). The CDR3 runs 14 residues. V lost 0 bases and J lost 2, with 6 bases in between. Germline V CDR1 and CDR2: MRHNA, SNTAGT. The CDR3 loop is CASSDSSDTDTQYF. Written as DNA, the CDR3 is TGTGCCAGCAGTGACTCTAGCGACACAGATACGCAGTATTTT.

V and J are TRBV13 and TRBJ1-5, with D uncertain. The CDR3 has 16 amino acids. Deletions cut 5 bases from V and 0 bases from J, with 14 bases between. Looked up from germline, CDR1 is PRHDT and CDR2 is FYEKMQ (reference sequence). CDR3 nucleotide sequence: TGTGCCAGCAGCCCCCCCGACAAGTATAGCAATCAGCCCCAGCATTTT. Protein: CASSPPDKYSNQPQHF.

This chain connects TRBV24-1 to TRBJ2-7; 10 bases align to TRBD2. J was trimmed by 4 bases and V by 3 bases; bases with no gene match: 17. CDR1 is KGHDR, CDR2 SFDVKD, per germline. CDR3 length: 19 residues. The CDR3 DNA sequence: TGTGCCACCAGTGATATAATTACTAGCGGGAAATGTAGCGAGTACGAGCAGTACTTC. Protein product: CATSDIITSGKCSEYEQYF.

This chain joins TRBV6-5 and TRBJ2-7, with a tentative D call TRBD1 (5 bases). Germline loops: CDR1 MNHEY, CDR2 SVGAGI. Trimming cost V 0 bases and J 2 bases, with 14 bases left between them. This CDR3 comprises 16 residues. The CDR3: CASSYSLPGIAYEQYF. DNA of the CDR3: TGTGCCAGCAGTTACTCTCTCCCAGGGATAGCCTACGAGCAGTACTTC.

The genes are TRBV3-1 (or the pseudogene TRBV3-2) and TRBJ2-5, with 10 bases identical to TRBD2. Germline V lookup: CDR1 LGHDT, CDR2 YNNKEL (reference sequence). This CDR3 comprises 16 residues. J gave up 5 bases and V 1 base, and 7 bases lay outside the gene matches. CDR3 coding DNA: TGTGCCAGCAGCCAAGGAGAGCGGGAGGGCCGGGAGACCCAGTACTTC. Protein product: CASSQGEREGRETQYF.

The chain employs TRBV5-5 and TRBJ1-4; perhaps TRBD1 as D (6 bases). The germline V gene has CDR1 SGHKS and CDR2 YYEKEE (reference sequence). This CDR3 spans 15 amino acids. V was pared by 4 bases and J by 7 bases, with 17 bases between. The CDR3 DNA reads as TGTGCCAGCAGCCCTGGGGGGGCAGTCTCTGAAAAACTGTTTTTT. Amino acid sequence: CASSPGGAVSEKLFF. The entire variable domain, with the rest obtained from reference TRBV5-5 and TRBJ1-4, is as follows: DAGVTQSPTHLIKTRGQQVTLRCSPISGHKSVSWYQQVLGQGPQFIFQYYEKEERGRGNFPDRFSARQFPNYSSELNVNALLLGDSALYLCASSPGGAVSEKLFFGSGTQLSVL.

This chain connects TRBV3-1 (or the pseudogene TRBV3-2) to TRBJ1-4; TRBD1 matches at 7 bases. The trim removed 0 bases at V and 0 bases at J, leaving 1 base unmatched. CDR3 size: 16 residues. Germline CDR1 LGHDT, CDR2 YNNKEL (reference sequence). The CDR3 loop reads CASSQEGGATNEKLFF. The CDR3 DNA follows: TGTGCCAGCAGCCAAGAAGGGGGCGCAACTAATGAAAAACTGTTTTTT.

V and J are TRBV2 and TRBJ2-1; 9 bases match TRBD2. The V gene's germline CDR1 is SNHLY and CDR2 FYNNEI. V was pared by 3 bases and J by 8 bases, with 17 bases of the junction left unmatched. The CDR3 spans 18 residues. The CDR3 sequence: CASSEILGAGGSRDEQFF. CDR3 bases: TGTGCCAGCAGTGAGATCTTGGGGGCGGGAGGGTCCAGAGATGAGCAGTTCTTC.

V and J are TRBV5-6 and TRBJ2-2; 9 bases line up with TRBD1. CDR3 length: 16 residues. V lost 5 bases to trimming and J lost 4 bases; unmatched junction nucleotides: 9. Germline V CDR1 and CDR2: SGHDT, YYEEEE. The CDR3 loop reads CASSSGTGKPTGELFF. The CDR3 coding sequence is TGTGCCAGCAGTTCCGGGACAGGGAAGCCCACCGGGGAGCTGTTTTTT.